The clone carrying this T cell receptor (beta chain) occurred a few times. No antigen is known for it. The data derive from a study of T-cell memory formation after mild COVID-19. Across the whole study: There were largely donor-specific TCR clusters.

TCRdb used MiXCR to reprocess the 5' RACE reads, holding one entry per CDR3 protein. The sample consists of about 390,000 distinct CDR3 sequences, under 25% of them appearing once. General observations from the study: Cross-reactive memory appears to have joined, as suggested by some responding clones showing up in pre-infection memory. Clones that shrank (day 15 to 85) were balanced CD4/CD8, whereas later expanders leaned CD4+. CD4+ clones that contracted lay mainly in CM and EM; CD8+ ones lay in EMRA.

The V gene end was trimmed by 4 bases and the J gene end by 7 bases; junction bases not matched to a gene: 11. The germline V gene has CDR1 LNHNV and CDR2 YYDKDF (reference sequence). The CDR3 loop spans 15 amino acids. The clonotype was recovered from an adult woman who had mild COVID-19 (a few samples of this study predate the infection). Cell type and time point are not known. The chain recombines TRBV15 with TRBJ2-7; TRBD1 agrees at 9 bases. The sample was PBMCs or a T cell subset sorted from them (not recorded which). The CDR3 bases are TGTGCCACCAGCACTCGAACCGGGACAGGGAATGAGCAGTACTTC. This codes for CATSTRTGTGNEQYF.